The entry below describes one T cell receptor beta chain. No antigen is known for it. The data were taken from a study of OX40 agonist ivuxolimab in advanced cancers. For the study at large: Ivuxolimab, which patients received intravenously every 2 weeks, was dosed at 0.01 to 10 mg/kg. Study-level points and caveats: Certain nonresponding patients likewise had low normalized T-cell clonal expansion.

V lost 7 bases and J lost 8, with 17 bases in between. This CDR3 is 13 amino acids long. The germline V gene has CDR1 MNHEY and CDR2 SMNVEV (reference sequence). Only in-frame clones appear in the TCRdb table, and some are missing; sequencing was by immunoSEQ multiplex PCR. The table lists nearly 95,000 clones, 94% of them singletons. This chain connects TRBV27 to TRBJ1-2; D is possibly TRBD1 (5 bases). Sample: CD4+ or CD8+ T cells sorted from blood, taken in a trial of the OX40 agonist ivuxolimab. The sequence came from an adult with an advanced solid tumor such as melanoma, head and neck, liver or kidney cancer. The CDR3 loop reads CASKSRDQGGYTF. The CDR3 DNA follows: TGTGCCAGCAAGTCACGCGACCAGGGAGGCTACACCTTC.